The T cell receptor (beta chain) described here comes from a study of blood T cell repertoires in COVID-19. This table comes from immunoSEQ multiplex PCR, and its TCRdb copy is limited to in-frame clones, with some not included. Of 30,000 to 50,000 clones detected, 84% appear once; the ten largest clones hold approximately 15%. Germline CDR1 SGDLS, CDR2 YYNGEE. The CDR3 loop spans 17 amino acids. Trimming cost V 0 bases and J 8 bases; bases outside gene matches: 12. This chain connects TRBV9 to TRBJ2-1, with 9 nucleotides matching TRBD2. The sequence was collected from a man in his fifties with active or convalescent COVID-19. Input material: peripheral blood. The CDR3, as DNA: TGTGCCAGCAGCGTAGAGGGTAGCGGGGGACCTTTGGATGAGCAGTTCTTC. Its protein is CASSVEGSGGPLDEQFF.